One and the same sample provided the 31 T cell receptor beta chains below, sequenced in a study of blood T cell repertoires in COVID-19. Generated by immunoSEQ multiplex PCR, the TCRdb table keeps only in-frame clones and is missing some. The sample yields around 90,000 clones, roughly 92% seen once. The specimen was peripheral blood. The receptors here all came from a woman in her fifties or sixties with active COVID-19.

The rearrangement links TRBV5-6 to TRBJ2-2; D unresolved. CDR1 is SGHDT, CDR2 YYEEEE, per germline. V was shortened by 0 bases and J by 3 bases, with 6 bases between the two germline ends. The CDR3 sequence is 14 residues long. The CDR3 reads CASSLGSYTGELFF. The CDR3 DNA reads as TGTGCCAGCAGCTTGGGCAGTTACACCGGGGAGCTGTTTTTT.

CDR3 sequence reads: CASSPRTARGGSIYF. The CDR3 bases are TGTGCCAGCAGCCCGCGGACAGCGCGGGGGGGGTCCATATATTTT. The genes are TRBV7-2 and TRBJ1-3, with D maybe TRBD1 (6 bases). The CDR3 runs to 15 residues. Germline CDR1 SGHTA, CDR2 FQGNSA. With 5 bases removed from V and 11 bases from J, the gap between germline ends came to 22 bases.

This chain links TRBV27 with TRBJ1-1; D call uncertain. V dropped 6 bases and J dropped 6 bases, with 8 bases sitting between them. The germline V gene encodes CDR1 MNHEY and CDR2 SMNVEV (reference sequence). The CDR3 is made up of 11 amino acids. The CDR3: CASSSSAEAFF. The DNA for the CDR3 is TGTGCCAGCAGCTCCTCGGCTGAAGCTTTCTTT.

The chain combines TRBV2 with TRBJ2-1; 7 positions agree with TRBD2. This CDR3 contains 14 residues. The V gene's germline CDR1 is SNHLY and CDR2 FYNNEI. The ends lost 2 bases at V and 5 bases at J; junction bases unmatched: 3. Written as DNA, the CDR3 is TGTGCCAGCAGTGAAATAGCGGGTCACAATGAGCAGTTCTTC. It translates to CASSEIAGHNEQFF.

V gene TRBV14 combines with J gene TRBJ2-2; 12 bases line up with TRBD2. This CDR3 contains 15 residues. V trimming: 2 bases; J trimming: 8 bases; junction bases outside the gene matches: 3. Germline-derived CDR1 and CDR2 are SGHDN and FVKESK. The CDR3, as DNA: TGTGCCAGCAGCCAACGACTAGCGGGAGAGGGGGAGCTGTTTTTT. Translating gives CASSQRLAGEGELFF.

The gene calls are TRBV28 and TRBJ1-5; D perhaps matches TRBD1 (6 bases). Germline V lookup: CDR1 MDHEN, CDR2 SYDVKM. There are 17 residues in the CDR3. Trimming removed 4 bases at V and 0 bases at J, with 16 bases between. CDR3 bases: TGTGCCAGCAGTTCTGGACAGTCCTTCTTTAGCAATCAGCCCCAGCATTTT. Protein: CASSSGQSFFSNQPQHF. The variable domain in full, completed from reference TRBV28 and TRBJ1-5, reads DVKVTQSSRYLVKRTGEKVFLECVQDMDHENMFWYRQDPGLGLRLIYFSYDVKMKEKGDIPEGYSVSREKKERFSLILESASTNQTSMYLCASSSGQSFFSNQPQHFGDGTRLSIL.

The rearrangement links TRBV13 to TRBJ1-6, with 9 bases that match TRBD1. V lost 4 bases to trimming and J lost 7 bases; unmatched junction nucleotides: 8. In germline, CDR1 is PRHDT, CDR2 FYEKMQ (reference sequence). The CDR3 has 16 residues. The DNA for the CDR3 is TGTGCCAGCAGCTCAATAGGGACAGGGTCCAATTCACCCCTCCACTTT. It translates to CASSSIGTGSNSPLHF.

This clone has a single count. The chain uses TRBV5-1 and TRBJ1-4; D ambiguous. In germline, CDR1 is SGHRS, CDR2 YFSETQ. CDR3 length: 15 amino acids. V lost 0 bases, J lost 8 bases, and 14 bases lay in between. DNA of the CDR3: TGCGCCAGCAGCTTGGGTGGCGTCGGAGGGGAAAAACTGTTTTTT. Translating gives CASSLGGVGGEKLFF. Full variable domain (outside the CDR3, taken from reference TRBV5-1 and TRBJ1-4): KAGVTQTPRYLIKTRGQQVTLSCSPISGHRSVSWYQQTPGQGLQFLFEYFSETQRNKGNFPGRFSGRQFSNSRSEMNVSTLELGDSALYLCASSLGGVGGEKLFFGSGTQLSVL.

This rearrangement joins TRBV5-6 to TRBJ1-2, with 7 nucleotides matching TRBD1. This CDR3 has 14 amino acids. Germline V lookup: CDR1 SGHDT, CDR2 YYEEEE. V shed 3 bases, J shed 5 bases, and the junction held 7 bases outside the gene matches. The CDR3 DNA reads TGTGCCAGCAGCTATACAGGGGTCGGGTATGGCTACACCTTC. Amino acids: CASSYTGVGYGYTF.

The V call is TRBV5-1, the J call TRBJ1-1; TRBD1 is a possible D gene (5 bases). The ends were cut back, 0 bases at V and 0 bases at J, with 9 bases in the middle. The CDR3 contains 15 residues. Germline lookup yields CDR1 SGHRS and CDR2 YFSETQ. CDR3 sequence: CASSLEAQVNTEAFF. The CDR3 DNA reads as TGCGCCAGCAGCTTGGAGGCACAGGTGAACACTGAAGCTTTCTTT.

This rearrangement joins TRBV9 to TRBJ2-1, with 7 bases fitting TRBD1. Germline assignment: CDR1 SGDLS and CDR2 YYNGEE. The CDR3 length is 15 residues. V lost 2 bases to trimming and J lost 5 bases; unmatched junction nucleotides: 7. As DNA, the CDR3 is TGTGCCAGCAGCGTGGCGACAGGGTCTCACAATGAGCAGTTCTTC. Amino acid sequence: CASSVATGSHNEQFF.

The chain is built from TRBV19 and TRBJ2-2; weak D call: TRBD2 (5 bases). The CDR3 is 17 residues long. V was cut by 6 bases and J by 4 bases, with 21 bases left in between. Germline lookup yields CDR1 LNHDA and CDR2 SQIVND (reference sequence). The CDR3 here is CASSLRTGFRGTGELFF. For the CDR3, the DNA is TGTGCCAGTAGCCTCCGCACGGGGTTTCGTGGCACCGGGGAGCTGTTTTTT.

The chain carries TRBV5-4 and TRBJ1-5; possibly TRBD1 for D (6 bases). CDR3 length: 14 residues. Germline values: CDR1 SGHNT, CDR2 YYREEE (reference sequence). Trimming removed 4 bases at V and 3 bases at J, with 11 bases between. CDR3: CASSPGTSNQPQHF. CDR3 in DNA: TGTGCCAGCAGCCCCGGGACATCCAATCAGCCCCAGCATTTT.

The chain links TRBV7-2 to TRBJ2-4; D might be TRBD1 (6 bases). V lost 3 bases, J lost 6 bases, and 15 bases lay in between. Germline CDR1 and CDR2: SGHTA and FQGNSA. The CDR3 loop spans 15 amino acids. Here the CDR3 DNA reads TGTGCCAGCAGCTTGCAAAACCGGGACATAAACATTCAGTACTTC. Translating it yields CASSLQNRDINIQYF.

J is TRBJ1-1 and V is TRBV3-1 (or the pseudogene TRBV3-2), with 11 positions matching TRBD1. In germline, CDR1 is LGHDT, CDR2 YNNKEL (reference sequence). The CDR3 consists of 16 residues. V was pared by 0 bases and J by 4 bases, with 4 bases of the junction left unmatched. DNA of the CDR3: TGTGCCAGCAGCCAAGAGGACAGGGGGCCGGGCACTGAAGCTTTCTTT. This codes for CASSQEDRGPGTEAFF.

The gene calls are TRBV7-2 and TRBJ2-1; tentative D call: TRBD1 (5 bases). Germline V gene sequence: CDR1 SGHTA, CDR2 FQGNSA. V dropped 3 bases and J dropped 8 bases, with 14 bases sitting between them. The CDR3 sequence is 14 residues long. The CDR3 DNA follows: TGTGCCAGCAGCTTCCAGAACCAGGGCCATGAGCAGTTCTTC. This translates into CASSFQNQGHEQFF.

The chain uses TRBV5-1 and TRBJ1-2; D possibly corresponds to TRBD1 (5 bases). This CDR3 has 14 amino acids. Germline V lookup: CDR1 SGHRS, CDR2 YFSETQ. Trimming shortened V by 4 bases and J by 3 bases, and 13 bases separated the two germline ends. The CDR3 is CASSPSGGDYGYTF. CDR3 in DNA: TGCGCCAGCAGCCCGTCAGGAGGGGACTATGGCTACACCTTC. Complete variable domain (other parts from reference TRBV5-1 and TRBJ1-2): KAGVTQTPRYLIKTRGQQVTLSCSPISGHRSVSWYQQTPGQGLQFLFEYFSETQRNKGNFPGRFSGRQFSNSRSEMNVSTLELGDSALYLCASSPSGGDYGYTFGSGTRLTVV.

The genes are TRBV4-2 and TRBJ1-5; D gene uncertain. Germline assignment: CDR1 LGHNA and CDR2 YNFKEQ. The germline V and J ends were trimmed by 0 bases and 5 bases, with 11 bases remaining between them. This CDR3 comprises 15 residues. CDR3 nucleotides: TGTGCCAGCAGCCAAGATTTTACAGATGATCAGCCCCAGCATTTT. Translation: CASSQDFTDDQPQHF.

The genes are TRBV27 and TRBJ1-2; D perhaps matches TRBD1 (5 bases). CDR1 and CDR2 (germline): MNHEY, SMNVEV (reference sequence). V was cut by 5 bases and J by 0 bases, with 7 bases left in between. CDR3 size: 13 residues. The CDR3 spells CASSPRANYGYTF. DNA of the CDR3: TGTGCCAGCAGTCCCAGGGCTAACTATGGCTACACCTTC.

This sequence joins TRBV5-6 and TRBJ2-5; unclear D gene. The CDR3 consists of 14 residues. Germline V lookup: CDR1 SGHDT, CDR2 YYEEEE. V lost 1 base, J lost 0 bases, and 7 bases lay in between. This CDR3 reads CASSLTEYQETQYF. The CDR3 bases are TGTGCCAGCAGCTTGACAGAGTACCAAGAGACCCAGTACTTC.

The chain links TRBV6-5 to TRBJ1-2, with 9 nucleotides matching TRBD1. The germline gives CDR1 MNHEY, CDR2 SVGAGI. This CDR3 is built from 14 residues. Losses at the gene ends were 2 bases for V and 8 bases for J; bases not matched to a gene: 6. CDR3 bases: TGTGCCAGCAGTTACGTACAGACAGGGGGGGGCTACACCTTC. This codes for CASSYVQTGGGYTF.

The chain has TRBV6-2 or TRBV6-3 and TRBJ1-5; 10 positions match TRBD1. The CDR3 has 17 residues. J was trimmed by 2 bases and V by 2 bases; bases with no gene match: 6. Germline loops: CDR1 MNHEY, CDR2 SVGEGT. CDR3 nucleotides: TGTGCCAGCAGTTACGGACAGGGGGGTGGGGGCAATCAGCCCCAGCATTTT. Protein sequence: CASSYGQGGGGNQPQHF.

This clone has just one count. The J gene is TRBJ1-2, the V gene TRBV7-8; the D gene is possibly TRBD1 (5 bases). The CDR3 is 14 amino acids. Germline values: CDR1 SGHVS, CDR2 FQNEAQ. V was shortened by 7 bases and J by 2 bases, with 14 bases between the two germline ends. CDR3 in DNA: TGTGCCAGCACTCCCCAAGGACACAACTATGGCTACACCTTC. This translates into CASTPQGHNYGYTF.

Here the CDR3 reads CASSVPRTVAETQYF. For the CDR3, the DNA is TGTGCCAGCAGTGTCCCTAGGACAGTGGCGGAGACCCAGTACTTC. This sequence joins TRBV28 and TRBJ2-5, with D possibly TRBD1 on 6 matching bases. CDR1 and CDR2 (germline): MDHEN, SYDVKM. The V and J ends lost 5 bases and 5 bases respectively, with 18 bases between them. This CDR3 comprises 15 residues.

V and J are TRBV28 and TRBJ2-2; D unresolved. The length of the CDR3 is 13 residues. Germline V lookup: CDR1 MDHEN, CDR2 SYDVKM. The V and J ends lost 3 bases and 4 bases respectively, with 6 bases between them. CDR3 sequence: CASSFSSTGELFF. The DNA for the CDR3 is TGTGCCAGCAGTTTCTCTAGCACCGGGGAGCTGTTTTTT.

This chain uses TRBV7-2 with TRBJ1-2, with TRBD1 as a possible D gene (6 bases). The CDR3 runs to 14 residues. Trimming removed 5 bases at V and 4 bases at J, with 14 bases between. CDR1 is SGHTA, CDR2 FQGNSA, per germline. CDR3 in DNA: TGTGCCAGCAGCCCACAACAGGGTCCCTATGGCTACACCTTC. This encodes CASSPQQGPYGYTF.

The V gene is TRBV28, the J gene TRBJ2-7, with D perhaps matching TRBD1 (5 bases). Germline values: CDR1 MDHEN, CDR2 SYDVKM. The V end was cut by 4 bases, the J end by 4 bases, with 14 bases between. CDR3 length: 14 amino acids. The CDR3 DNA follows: TGTGCCAGCAGTTCCATGGGGCGGCCGTACGAGCAGTACTTC. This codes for CASSSMGRPYEQYF.

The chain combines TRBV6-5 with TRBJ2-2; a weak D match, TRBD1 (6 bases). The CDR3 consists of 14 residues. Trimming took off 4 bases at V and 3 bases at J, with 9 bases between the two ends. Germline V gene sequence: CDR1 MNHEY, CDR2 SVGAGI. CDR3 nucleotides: TGTGCCAGCAGTTTACAGGGATACACCGGGGAGCTGTTTTTT. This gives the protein CASSLQGYTGELFF.

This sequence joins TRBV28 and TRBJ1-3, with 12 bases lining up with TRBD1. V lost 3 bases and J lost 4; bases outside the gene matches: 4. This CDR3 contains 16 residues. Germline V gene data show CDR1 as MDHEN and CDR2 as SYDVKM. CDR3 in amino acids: CASSFPGQGAGNTIYF. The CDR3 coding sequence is TGTGCCAGCAGTTTTCCGGGACAGGGGGCCGGAAACACCATATATTTT.

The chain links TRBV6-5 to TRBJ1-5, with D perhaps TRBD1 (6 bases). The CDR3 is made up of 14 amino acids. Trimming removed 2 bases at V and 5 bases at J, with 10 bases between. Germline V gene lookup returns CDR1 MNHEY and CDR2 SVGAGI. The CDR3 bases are TGTGCCAGCAGTTACGGGGGCGCGGATCAGCCCCAGCATTTT. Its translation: CASSYGGADQPQHF.

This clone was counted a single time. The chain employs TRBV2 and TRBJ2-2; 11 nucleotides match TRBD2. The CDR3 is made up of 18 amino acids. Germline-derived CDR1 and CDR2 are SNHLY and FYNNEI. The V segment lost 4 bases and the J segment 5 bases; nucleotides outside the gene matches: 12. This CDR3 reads CASSGVAGGPVITGELFF. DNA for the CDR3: TGTGCCAGCAGTGGGGTAGCGGGAGGGCCGGTGATTACCGGGGAGCTGTTTTTT.